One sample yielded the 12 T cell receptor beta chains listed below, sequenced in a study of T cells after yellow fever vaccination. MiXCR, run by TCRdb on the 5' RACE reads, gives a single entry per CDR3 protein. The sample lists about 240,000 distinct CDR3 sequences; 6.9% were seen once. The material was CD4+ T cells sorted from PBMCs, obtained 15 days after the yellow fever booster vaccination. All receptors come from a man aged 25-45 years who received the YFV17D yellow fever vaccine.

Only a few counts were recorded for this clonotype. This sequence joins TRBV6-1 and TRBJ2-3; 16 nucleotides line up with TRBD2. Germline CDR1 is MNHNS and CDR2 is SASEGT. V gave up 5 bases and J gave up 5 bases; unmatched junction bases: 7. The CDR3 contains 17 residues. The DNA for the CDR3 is TGTGCCAGCAGTACCCTCGGGACTAGCGGGAGGGTAGATACGCAGTATTTT. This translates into CASSTLGTSGRVDTQYF.

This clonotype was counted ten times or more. The CDR3 loop is CSARDQVSTDTQYF. Written as DNA, the CDR3 is TGCAGTGCTAGAGATCAGGTGTCTACAGATACGCAGTATTTT. The chain combines TRBV20-1 with TRBJ2-3; D is undetermined. This CDR3 is built from 14 residues. Deletions cut 0 bases from V and 3 bases from J, with 10 bases between. CDR1 is DFQATT and CDR2 is SNEGSKA in the germline V gene (reference sequence).

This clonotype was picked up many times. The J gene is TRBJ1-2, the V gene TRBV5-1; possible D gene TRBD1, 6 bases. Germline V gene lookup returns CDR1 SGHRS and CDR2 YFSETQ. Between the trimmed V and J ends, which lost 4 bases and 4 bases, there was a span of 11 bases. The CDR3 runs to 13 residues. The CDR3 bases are TGCGCCAGCAGCGACGGACAGTTCTATGGCTACACCTTC. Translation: CASSDGQFYGYTF.

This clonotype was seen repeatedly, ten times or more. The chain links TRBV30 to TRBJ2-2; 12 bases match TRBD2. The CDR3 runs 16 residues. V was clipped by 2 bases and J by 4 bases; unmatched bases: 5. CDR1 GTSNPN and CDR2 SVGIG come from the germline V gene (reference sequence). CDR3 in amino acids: CAWSRLAGDSTGELFF. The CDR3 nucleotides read TGTGCCTGGAGTCGACTAGCGGGAGATAGCACCGGGGAGCTGTTTTTT.

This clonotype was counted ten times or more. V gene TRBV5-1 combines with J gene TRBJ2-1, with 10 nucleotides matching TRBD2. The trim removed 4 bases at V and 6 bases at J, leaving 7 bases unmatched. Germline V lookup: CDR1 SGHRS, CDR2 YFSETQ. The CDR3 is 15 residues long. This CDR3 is CASSPLAGGPNEQFF. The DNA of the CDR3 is TGCGCCAGCAGCCCCTTAGCGGGAGGCCCCAATGAGCAGTTCTTC.

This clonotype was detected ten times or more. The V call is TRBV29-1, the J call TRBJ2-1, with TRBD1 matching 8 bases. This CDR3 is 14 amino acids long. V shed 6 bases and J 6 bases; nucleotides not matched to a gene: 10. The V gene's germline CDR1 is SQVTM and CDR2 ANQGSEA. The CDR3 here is CSVAQGAIFNEQFF. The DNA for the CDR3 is TGCAGCGTCGCCCAGGGGGCTATCTTCAATGAGCAGTTCTTC.

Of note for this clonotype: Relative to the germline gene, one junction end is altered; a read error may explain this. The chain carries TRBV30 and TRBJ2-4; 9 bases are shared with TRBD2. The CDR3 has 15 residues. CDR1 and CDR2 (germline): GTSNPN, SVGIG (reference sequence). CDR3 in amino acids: CAWSASGKAKNIQYF. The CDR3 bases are TGTGCATGGAGTGCTAGCGGGAAGGCCAAAAACATTCAGTACTTC.

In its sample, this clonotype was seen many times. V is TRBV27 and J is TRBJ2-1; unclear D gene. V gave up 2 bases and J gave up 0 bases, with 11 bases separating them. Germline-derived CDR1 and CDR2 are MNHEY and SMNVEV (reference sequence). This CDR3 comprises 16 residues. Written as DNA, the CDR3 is TGTGCCAGCAGTTTACAGACTGTCAGCTCCTACAATGAGCAGTTCTTC. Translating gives CASSLQTVSSYNEQFF.

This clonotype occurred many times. CDR3 coding DNA: TGTGCCAGCAGTTTAATGGAGACCCAGTACTTC. It translates to CASSLMETQYF. The chain uses TRBV12-3 or TRBV12-4 and TRBJ2-5; D remains unclear. This CDR3 spans 11 amino acids. The V end was cut by 2 bases, the J end by 5 bases, with 3 bases between.

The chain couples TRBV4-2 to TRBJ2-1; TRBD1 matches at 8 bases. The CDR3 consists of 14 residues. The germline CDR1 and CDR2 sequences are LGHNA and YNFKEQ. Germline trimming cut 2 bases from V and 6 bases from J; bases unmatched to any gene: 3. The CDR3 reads CASSQQGQANEQFF. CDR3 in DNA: TGTGCCAGCAGCCAACAGGGACAGGCCAATGAGCAGTTCTTC.

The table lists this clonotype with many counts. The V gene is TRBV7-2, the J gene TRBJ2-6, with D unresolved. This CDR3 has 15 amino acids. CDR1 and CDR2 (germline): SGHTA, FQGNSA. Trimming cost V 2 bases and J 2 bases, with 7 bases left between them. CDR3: CASSLSTTGANVLTF. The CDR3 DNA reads TGTGCCAGCAGCTTATCGACCACTGGGGCCAACGTCCTGACTTTC.

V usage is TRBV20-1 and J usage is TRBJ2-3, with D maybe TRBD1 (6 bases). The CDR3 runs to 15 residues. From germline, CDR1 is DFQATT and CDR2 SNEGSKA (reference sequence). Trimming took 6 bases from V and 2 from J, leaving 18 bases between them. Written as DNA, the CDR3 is TGCAGTGCCAGTTCATTACACAGGGACACAGATACGCAGTATTTT. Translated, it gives CSASSLHRDTDTQYF.